Presented here are 16 T cell receptor beta chains from one specimen sequenced in a study of T cell responses to AZD1222 COVID-19 vaccine. Generated by immunoSEQ multiplex PCR, the TCRdb table keeps only in-frame clones and is missing some. This sample carries some 150,000 clones, 90% of them seen once, and the ten largest clones take 1.5% to 2%. Sequences were derived from peripheral blood, sampled on day 0 of AZD1222 vaccination. The receptors here all came from an adult in good health.

The rearrangement links TRBV5-4 to TRBJ1-3; D uncertain. This CDR3 has 14 amino acids. Trimming removed 4 bases at V and 7 bases at J, with 15 bases between. Germline V CDR1 and CDR2: SGHNT, YYREEE (reference sequence). The CDR3 spells CASSAWTRNNTIYF. The CDR3 region has the DNA TGTGCCAGCAGCGCGTGGACTAGGAACAACACCATATATTTT.

The chain recombines TRBV6-5 with TRBJ1-6, with 7 positions matching TRBD1. In germline, CDR1 is MNHEY, CDR2 SVGAGI. There are 14 residues in the CDR3. Trimming cost V 6 bases and J 7 bases; bases outside gene matches: 6. This CDR3 is CASRRDRENSPLHF. CDR3 nucleotide sequence: TGTGCCAGCAGGAGGGACAGAGAAAATTCACCCCTCCACTTT.

In DNA, the CDR3 is TGTGCCAGCAGCTTTGGGGGGGATTATGGCTACACCTTC. Its protein is CASSFGGDYGYTF. The chain is built from TRBV7-9 and TRBJ1-2, with D possibly being TRBD1 (5 bases). Trimming pared 3 bases from V and 5 bases from J, leaving 10 bases between. Germline loops: CDR1 SEHNR, CDR2 FQNEAQ (reference sequence). The CDR3 is made up of 13 amino acids.

The chain recombines TRBV13 with TRBJ2-1; 8 nucleotides agree with TRBD2. Germline assignment: CDR1 PRHDT and CDR2 FYEKMQ (reference sequence). Trimming removed 6 bases from V and 4 bases from J; junction bases left unmatched: 5. The CDR3 spans 14 residues. CDR3 in DNA: TGTGCCAGCAGGACACTAGCGGAGTACAATGAGCAGTTCTTC. It translates to CASRTLAEYNEQFF.

The chain recombines TRBV4-3 with TRBJ2-4; D unresolved. The length of the CDR3 is 17 residues. V was pared by 0 bases and J by 0 bases, with 12 bases between. In germline, CDR1 is LGHNA, CDR2 YSLEER. CDR3 loop: CASSQDLLIGAKNIQYF. The CDR3 DNA follows: TGCGCCAGCAGCCAAGATCTACTAATCGGAGCCAAAAACATTCAGTACTTC.

The chain has TRBV4-2 and TRBJ2-1, with 9 bases that match TRBD2. Germline V CDR1 and CDR2: LGHNA, YNFKEQ. The CDR3 runs 16 residues. V lost 4 bases and J lost 7; bases outside the gene matches: 11. Here the CDR3 reads CASSLRGGGAYNEQFF. The CDR3 DNA follows: TGTGCCAGCAGCCTCCGGGGCGGGGGGGCATATAATGAGCAGTTCTTC.

The chain is built from TRBV7-9 and TRBJ2-1, with 9 positions matching TRBD2. The CDR3 has 16 amino acids. Germline V gene lookup returns CDR1 SEHNR and CDR2 FQNEAQ (reference sequence). The ends lost 1 base at V and 7 bases at J; junction bases unmatched: 8. The CDR3 sequence: CASSLVGGRARNEQFF. CDR3 coding DNA: TGTGCCAGCAGCTTAGTGGGCGGGAGGGCTAGGAATGAGCAGTTCTTC.

This clone was detected a few times. The V and J genes are TRBV5-5 and TRBJ2-7; D may be TRBD1 (5 bases). Germline V lookup: CDR1 SGHKS, CDR2 YYEKEE (reference sequence). This CDR3 spans 13 amino acids. Trimming took 0 bases from V and 5 from J, leaving 9 bases between them. The CDR3 DNA reads TGTGCCAGCAGCTTGGCGGACAAAGACGAGCAGTACTTC. Its translation: CASSLADKDEQYF.

The rearrangement uses TRBV7-2 and TRBJ2-4, with D perhaps matching TRBD1 or TRBD2 (7 bases each). The CDR3 length is 17 residues. V was clipped by 5 bases and J by 5 bases, with 22 bases between them. Germline lookup yields CDR1 SGHTA and CDR2 FQGNSA. CDR3 in DNA: TGTGCCAGCAGCCCTAAAACAGGGGAGGGCCCCCAAAACATTCAGTACTTC. This translates into CASSPKTGEGPQNIQYF.

The genes are TRBV4-3 and TRBJ1-1; D remains ambiguous. This CDR3 spans 13 amino acids. From germline, CDR1 is LGHNA and CDR2 YSLEER. The V gene lost 0 bases and the J gene lost 4 bases, with 6 bases spanning the gap. The CDR3 region has the DNA TGCGCCAGCAGCCAAGATACGGTCACTGAAGCTTTCTTT. Translated: CASSQDTVTEAFF.

In regard to this clone: Its ends do not fully match the called genes, so a read error is possible. The CDR3 DNA reads as TGTGCCAGCAGTTTGGGACAGCTGCCTTACTTC. Its translation: CASSLGQLPYF. The chain recombines TRBV12-3 or TRBV12-4 with TRBJ1-2; the match to TRBD1 covers 7 bases. The CDR3 sequence is 11 residues long.

The chain has TRBV6-1 and TRBJ2-7; the D is unclear. V was cut by 1 base and J by 0 bases, with 10 bases left in between. The CDR3 has 15 amino acids. CDR1 is MNHNS, CDR2 SASEGT, per germline. Here the CDR3 reads CASSEEGSSSYEQYF. The CDR3 DNA sequence: TGTGCCAGCAGTGAAGAGGGCAGTTCCTCCTACGAGCAGTACTTC.

The rearrangement joins TRBV7-3 to TRBJ2-1; 12 nucleotides agree with TRBD2. Trimming removed 5 bases from V and 3 bases from J; junction bases left unmatched: 5. The CDR3 loop spans 16 amino acids. Germline V gene data show CDR1 as SGHTA and CDR2 as FQGTGA. The CDR3 DNA is TGTGCCAGCAGCCCCGGACTAGCGGGACGCTACAATGAGCAGTTCTTC. Translating it yields CASSPGLAGRYNEQFF.

The chain combines TRBV7-2 with TRBJ2-2, with 10 nucleotides matching TRBD2. There are 14 residues in the CDR3. The V gene end was trimmed by 7 bases and the J gene end by 6 bases; junction bases not matched to a gene: 5. Per the germline V gene, CDR1 is SGHTA and CDR2 is FQGNSA. The CDR3 DNA sequence: TGTGCCAGCAAAATAGCGGGGGGATCCGGGGAGCTGTTTTTT. Protein product: CASKIAGGSGELFF.

The chain couples TRBV10-2 to TRBJ1-2; perhaps TRBD1 as D (6 bases). CDR1 and CDR2 (germline): WSHSY, SAAADI. The CDR3 spans 13 residues. Trimming took off 10 bases at V and 4 bases at J, with 16 bases between the two ends. The CDR3, as DNA: TGCGCCACCAAAAGGGACATGGGCTATGGCTACACCTTC. The encoded protein is CATKRDMGYGYTF.

The V call is TRBV28, the J call TRBJ2-1; TRBD2 might be the D (5 bases). V was cut by 3 bases and J by 10 bases, with 7 bases left in between. CDR1 is MDHEN, CDR2 SYDVKM, per germline. CDR3 length: 11 residues. CDR3 nucleotides: TGTGCCAGCAGTTTTGGCGGGGAGCAGTTCTTC. Protein product: CASSFGGEQFF.